This T cell receptor beta chain came from a study of metastatic and nonmetastatic thyroid tumors. Study-wide context: Patients with malignant and benign thyroid disease provided blood and tumor or nodule tissue, whose repertoires were compared. Study conclusions and caveats: For both blood and tumor, malignant thyroid tumors reportedly showed significantly higher TCR beta diversity than benign nodules did.

Original analysis: Researchers built a distant-metastasis classifier for papillary thyroid cancer that drew on CDR3 differences across clinicopathological groups. TCRdb reprocessed the PCR reads using MiXCR. TCRdb's processing, not the authors' own work, is the source of the V and J calls. This table holds fewer than 35,000 clones, over 15% found once. CDR1 and CDR2 from the germline V gene are LNHNV and YYDKDF (reference sequence). CDR3 length: 11 amino acids. Trimming cost V 4 bases and J 6 bases, with 3 bases left between them. Thyroid surgery was preceded by no treatment in any patient. By sample fraction, this clone is medium-sized. Its antigen remains unknown.

The sequencing sample was made of blood. This TCR was sampled from a female donor with papillary thyroid cancer or a benign thyroid nodule (not recorded which). Some clones in this sample may be carry-over from other donors' samples. The chain joins TRBV15 to TRBJ2-2; D is uncertain. The CDR3 is CATSKSGELFF. CDR3 DNA: TGTGCCACCAGCAAGTCCGGGGAGCTGTTTTTT.